This entry features one TCR beta chain sequence. What it binds is not known. These data are taken from a study of T cell repertoires in cytomegalovirus infection. The wider study: Recently identified HLA-C-restricted CMV epitopes were among the peptides used.

TCRdb re-called the reads through MiXCR, storing one row per CDR3 protein. The repertoire holds fewer than 950,000 distinct CDR3 sequences, with approximately 29% as singletons. The CDR3 is 17 amino acids. V was trimmed by 3 bases and J by 2 bases, leaving 16 bases between them. CDR1 is ENHRY, CDR2 SYGVKD, per germline. Sequencing was performed on cultured CD8+ T cells from PBMCs, taken from culture after CMV antigen stimulation. This clonotype was obtained from a human donor in good health (CMV status not recorded). Some clones in this sample may be carry-over from other donors' samples. This chain joins TRBV10-3 and TRBJ2-2, with D hard to call. CDR3 nucleotides: TGTGCCATCAGTGATTATTTGTCTGAGACAAACACCGGGGAGCTGTTTTTT. This translates into CAISDYLSETNTGELFF.